This entry concerns a single TCR beta chain. The antigen remains unidentified. These data originate in a study of cytomegalovirus exposure and HLA in healthy donors. Study outcomes and limitations: A later analysis reportedly found that, within productive TCRs, an Asian-associated ancestry cluster had fewer N-insertions than the mean observed across the roughly 700 donors. Overall, around 160 TCR beta chains were annotated as cytomegalovirus-associated.

Use of 60 Vbeta and 13 Jbeta primers characterized the PCR. Authors' processing steps: An analysis performed later counted about 80 million unique TCR beta chains (roughly 11 million of them shared). TCRdb's table, derived via immunoSEQ multiplex PCR, lists solely in-frame clones and lacks some. The V and J calls and the clone size are those of that table, but D and trimming were determined from the DNA. The sample lists around 150,000 clones, roughly 75% seen once, with approximately 2% in the top ten. Sample: PBMCs. This receptor was obtained from a man aged 25 to 40 in good health and CMV-seronegative.

CDR3 loop: CASSLDRGLKEQYF. In DNA, the CDR3 is TGTGCCAGCAGCTTAGACAGGGGACTTAAGGAGCAGTACTTC. The V and J genes are TRBV7-9 and TRBJ2-7; weak D call: TRBD1 (7 bases). The CDR3 is 14 amino acids. V lost 1 base to trimming and J lost 7 bases, with 14 bases between them. Germline-derived CDR1 and CDR2 are SEHNR and FQNEAQ (reference sequence).